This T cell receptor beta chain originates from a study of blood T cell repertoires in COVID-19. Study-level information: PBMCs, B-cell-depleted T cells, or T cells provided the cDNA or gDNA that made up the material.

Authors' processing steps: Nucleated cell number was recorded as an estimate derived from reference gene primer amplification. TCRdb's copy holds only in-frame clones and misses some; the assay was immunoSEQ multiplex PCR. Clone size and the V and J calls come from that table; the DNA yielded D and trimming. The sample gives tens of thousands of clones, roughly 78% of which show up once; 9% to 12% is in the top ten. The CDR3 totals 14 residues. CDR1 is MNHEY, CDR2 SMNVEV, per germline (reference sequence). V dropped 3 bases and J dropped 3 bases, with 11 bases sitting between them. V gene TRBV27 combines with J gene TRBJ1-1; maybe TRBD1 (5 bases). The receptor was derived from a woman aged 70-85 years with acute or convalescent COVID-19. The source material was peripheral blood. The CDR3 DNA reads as TGTGCCAGCAGTTTGCGGGGGAAGGACACTGAAGCTTTCTTT. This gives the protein CASSLRGKDTEAFF.